The 26 T cell receptor beta chains given below trace back to one sample, sequenced in a study of cytomegalovirus exposure and HLA in healthy donors. Use of 60 Vbeta and 13 Jbeta primers characterized the PCR. Measured with immunoSEQ multiplex PCR; TCRdb has only the in-frame clones, and not every one. The top ten hold around 1.2% of the sample, which has approximately 92,000 clones, approximately 81% seen once. Sample: PBMCs. The receptors stem from a girl aged 2 to 10 in good health and CMV-seropositive.

This chain uses TRBV15 with TRBJ1-2; maybe TRBD1 (6 bases). Germline values: CDR1 LNHNV, CDR2 YYDKDF (reference sequence). Deletions cut 4 bases from V and 0 bases from J, with 12 bases between. The CDR3 has 15 amino acids. The CDR3 region has the DNA TGTGCCACCAGCACCGCCGGGACACCTAACTATGGCTACACCTTC. Translated: CATSTAGTPNYGYTF.

The gene calls are TRBV7-6 and TRBJ2-1, with 7 bases identical to TRBD2. Germline V gene sequence: CDR1 SGHVS, CDR2 FNYEAQ. V shed 5 bases and J 4 bases; nucleotides not matched to a gene: 8. This CDR3 is 15 amino acids long. As DNA, the CDR3 is TGTGCCAGCAGCCCAGTCCTAGCGGATTACAATGAGCAGTTCTTC. It specifies CASSPVLADYNEQFF.

The rearrangement uses TRBV6-5 and TRBJ1-1; 9 positions match TRBD1. The CDR3 consists of 15 residues. CDR1 is MNHEY and CDR2 is SVGAGI in the germline V gene. J lost 4 bases, V lost 6 bases, and 9 bases had no gene match. The CDR3 coding sequence is TGTGCCAGCAGGCTAGACAGGGGGGAGGGCACTGAAGCTTTCTTT. Protein: CASRLDRGEGTEAFF.

The chain uses TRBV13 and TRBJ2-1, with TRBD1 matching over 8 bases. V was pared by 4 bases and J by 0 bases, with 8 bases of the junction left unmatched. The germline gives CDR1 PRHDT, CDR2 FYEKMQ (reference sequence). The CDR3 has 17 amino acids. DNA of the CDR3: TGTGCCAGCAGCTCCATCGAGGACAGGGTCTCCTACAATGAGCAGTTCTTC. As protein: CASSSIEDRVSYNEQFF.

The chain recombines TRBV7-6 with TRBJ2-7; 8 nucleotides agree with TRBD2. Germline V gene data show CDR1 as SGHVS and CDR2 as FNYEAQ. The CDR3 consists of 15 residues. The V gene end was trimmed by 1 base and the J gene end by 3 bases; junction bases not matched to a gene: 5. As DNA, the CDR3 is TGTGCCAGCAGCTTAGGCCCCAGCGGGAGCTACGAGCAGTACTTC. Amino acids: CASSLGPSGSYEQYF.

J is TRBJ2-3 and V is TRBV21-1; the D call of TRBD1 is as the table states it, not checked on the DNA. TRBV21-1 is tagged as a pseudogene. The CDR3 has 16 amino acids. The CDR3: CASSENCNREMDTQYF. The CDR3 DNA sequence: TGTGCCAGCAGCGAAAACTGTAACAGGGAAATGGATACGCAGTATTTT.

V usage is TRBV7-2 and J usage is TRBJ2-7; 14 nucleotides line up with TRBD2. Trimming cost V 6 bases and J 3 bases; bases outside gene matches: 4. Germline lookup yields CDR1 SGHTA and CDR2 FQGNSA. This CDR3 region has 15 residues. In DNA form, the CDR3 reads TGTGCCAGCAGAGGGGGGACTAGCGGGAGCTACGAGCAGTACTTC. Encoded protein: CASRGGTSGSYEQYF.

With respect to this clone: Other DNA variants within this sample encode the same CDR3. The rearrangement uses TRBV27 and TRBJ1-2, with TRBD1 as a possible D gene (5 bases). Germline values: CDR1 MNHEY, CDR2 SMNVEV (reference sequence). Trimming stripped 6 bases from V and 2 bases from J, with 10 bases between. The CDR3 totals 13 residues. For the CDR3, the DNA is TGTGCCAGCAGCCCGGGGGGGAACTATGGCTACACCTTC. Translation: CASSPGGNYGYTF.

The rearrangement joins TRBV18 to TRBJ1-4; the match to TRBD1 covers 8 bases. The CDR3 totals 15 residues. V dropped 6 bases and J dropped 7; count of bases not matched to a gene: 10. Germline-derived CDR1 and CDR2 are KGHSH and LQKENI. The CDR3 DNA follows: TGTGCCAGCTCGCTGCGACAGGGGACCGGTGAAAAACTGTTTTTT. Translation gives CASSLRQGTGEKLFF.

This sequence joins TRBV18 and TRBJ1-2; a possible D gene is TRBD1 (5 bases). This CDR3 has 14 residues. Looked up from germline, CDR1 is KGHSH and CDR2 is LQKENI. Trimming stripped 1 base from V and 2 bases from J, with 8 bases between. CDR3 region: CASSPRQQNYGYTF. CDR3 coding DNA: TGTGCCAGCTCACCACGACAGCAAAACTATGGCTACACCTTC.

The chain links TRBV5-1 to TRBJ2-1, with TRBD1 as a possible D gene (6 bases). Trimming removed 0 bases from V and 6 bases from J, with 13 bases in between. The CDR3 length is 15 residues. Germline values: CDR1 SGHRS, CDR2 YFSETQ. This CDR3 reads CASSLVIQGSNEQFF. The CDR3 region has the DNA TGCGCCAGCAGCTTGGTTATCCAGGGGAGCAATGAGCAGTTCTTC. Full variable domain (remainder filled in from reference TRBV5-1 and TRBJ2-1): KAGVTQTPRYLIKTRGQQVTLSCSPISGHRSVSWYQQTPGQGLQFLFEYFSETQRNKGNFPGRFSGRQFSNSRSEMNVSTLELGDSALYLCASSLVIQGSNEQFFGPGTRLTVL.

This clone was recorded a few times. V is TRBV6-4 and J is TRBJ2-3, with D possibly matching TRBD1 (6 bases). The V and J ends lost 4 bases and 1 base respectively, with 6 bases between them. This CDR3 is 13 amino acids long. The germline V gene encodes CDR1 MRHNA and CDR2 SNTAGT. The CDR3 here is CASSAGGTDTQYF. CDR3 nucleotide sequence: TGTGCCAGCAGTGCAGGGGGCACAGATACGCAGTATTTT.

This chain's CDR3 is CASSVAGGIREQYF. The CDR3 nucleotides are TGTGCCAGCAGCGTAGCAGGGGGTATTCGCGAGCAGTACTTC. The chain employs TRBV9 and TRBJ2-7, with 7 bases aligning to TRBD1. The trim removed 0 bases at V and 6 bases at J, leaving 6 bases unmatched. The CDR3 sequence is 14 residues long. The V gene's germline CDR1 is SGDLS and CDR2 YYNGEE. The complete variable domain, with remaining parts taken from reference TRBV9 and TRBJ2-7, reads DSGVTQTPKHLITATGQRVTLRCSPRSGDLSVYWYQQSLDQGLQFLIQYYNGEERAKGNILERFSAQQFPDLHSELNLSSLELGDSALYFCASSVAGGIREQYFGPGTRLTVT.

The rearrangement links TRBV18 to TRBJ2-2; D might be TRBD2 (6 bases). Germline V gene lookup returns CDR1 KGHSH and CDR2 LQKENI. The V end lost 3 bases, the J end lost 2 bases, and 10 bases lay between the germline ends. The CDR3 extends over 15 amino acids. This CDR3 is CASSPGTQNTGELFF. The CDR3 DNA is TGTGCCAGCTCACCCGGGACTCAAAACACCGGGGAGCTGTTTTTT.

The V gene is TRBV7-2, the J gene TRBJ2-1; 10 bases fit TRBD2. Germline V CDR1 and CDR2: SGHTA, FQGNSA. Unmatched junction bases numbered 9, after V lost 1 base and J lost 9 bases. The CDR3 runs 16 residues. The CDR3 loop is CASSLVWLAGVGEQFF. The DNA of the CDR3 is TGTGCCAGCAGCTTAGTTTGGCTAGCGGGAGTTGGTGAGCAGTTCTTC.

This clone showed up just a few times. V usage is TRBV28 and J usage is TRBJ1-5; a weak D match, TRBD1 (6 bases). The CDR3 is 14 amino acids. Trimming took 7 bases from V and 4 from J, leaving 14 bases between them. Germline loops: CDR1 MDHEN, CDR2 SYDVKM. The CDR3 DNA reads TGTGCCAGCACCGCCTTGGGGACAAATCAGCCCCAGCATTTT. This encodes CASTALGTNQPQHF.

The J gene is TRBJ1-4, the V gene TRBV23-1; D unclear. TRBV23-1 is filed as an ORF, its function uncertain. The CDR3 spans 14 residues. The ends were cut back, 8 bases at V and 6 bases at J, with 16 bases in the middle. The CDR3 sequence is CASAKKRSDEKLFF. The CDR3, as DNA: TGCGCCAGCGCCAAGAAGAGGTCGGATGAAAAACTGTTTTTT.

This clone was observed a single time. The V gene is TRBV27, the J gene TRBJ1-1; TRBD1 might be the D (6 bases). Deletions cut 4 bases from V and 0 bases from J, with 9 bases between. There are 14 residues in the CDR3. Germline values: CDR1 MNHEY, CDR2 SMNVEV (reference sequence). The CDR3 spells CASSSGEMNTEAFF. The CDR3, as DNA: TGTGCCAGCAGTTCAGGGGAAATGAACACTGAAGCTTTCTTT.

The V and J genes are TRBV19 and TRBJ2-3; D perhaps matches TRBD2 (5 bases). CDR3 size: 14 residues. Trimming pared 2 bases from V and 3 bases from J, leaving 9 bases between. Germline CDR1 and CDR2: LNHDA and SQIVND (reference sequence). DNA for the CDR3: TGTGCCAGTAGTATAAGCCGGACTACAGATACGCAGTATTTT. Its translation is CASSISRTTDTQYF.

The rearrangement links TRBV9 to TRBJ2-3, with TRBD1 matching 9 bases. The CDR3 contains 14 residues. V was pared by 2 bases and J by 6 bases, with 4 bases of the junction left unmatched. The germline V gene encodes CDR1 SGDLS and CDR2 YYNGEE. CDR3 amino acids: CASSVGTGSDTQYF. The CDR3 DNA is TGTGCCAGCAGCGTCGGGACAGGGAGTGATACGCAGTATTTT.

V and J are TRBV28 and TRBJ2-3; TRBD2 matches 9 bases. This CDR3 is 16 amino acids long. J was trimmed by 3 bases and V by 2 bases; bases with no gene match: 6. CDR1 and CDR2 (germline): MDHEN, SYDVKM. The CDR3 coding sequence is TGTGCCAGCAGTTTACCCGCTAGCGGGGCTACAGATACGCAGTATTTT. Its translation: CASSLPASGATDTQYF.

The rearrangement links TRBV27 to TRBJ2-1; TRBD2 aligns across 14 bases. CDR3 length: 17 amino acids. The junction had 12 bases not matched to a gene; V was cut back by 6 bases and J by 8 bases. Germline V gene lookup returns CDR1 MNHEY and CDR2 SMNVEV (reference sequence). The CDR3 loop reads CASRKPGLAGVADEQFF. The CDR3 DNA sequence: TGTGCCAGCAGAAAACCGGGACTAGCGGGAGTTGCGGATGAGCAGTTCTTC.

The V and J genes are TRBV10-1 and TRBJ2-1, with 10 bases aligning to TRBD2. The CDR3 runs to 15 residues. The V gene end was trimmed by 1 base and the J gene end by 9 bases; junction bases not matched to a gene: 6. From germline, CDR1 is WNHNN and CDR2 SYGVQD (reference sequence). Here the CDR3 DNA reads TGCGCCAGCAGTGAGTGGCTAGCGGGAGAGGGTGAGCAGTTCTTC. Translation gives CASSEWLAGEGEQFF.

The rearrangement uses TRBV27 and TRBJ1-2, with TRBD1 as a possible D gene (6 bases). Per germline, CDR1 MNHEY and CDR2 SMNVEV (reference sequence). The CDR3 covers 12 residues. Between the trimmed V and J ends, which lost 5 bases and 8 bases, there was a span of 12 bases. The CDR3 reads CASSPTGGGYTF. The CDR3 nucleotides read TGTGCCAGCAGTCCGACAGGAGGCGGCTACACCTTC.

This clone was observed once. V and J are TRBV7-8 and TRBJ2-1; 8 nucleotides line up with TRBD2. CDR1 SGHVS and CDR2 FQNEAQ come from the germline V gene. The CDR3 runs to 16 residues. With 4 bases clipped from V and 3 bases from J, the junction kept 8 bases outside the gene matches. CDR3 sequence reads: CASSWGASGYYNEQFF. The DNA for the CDR3 is TGTGCCAGCAGCTGGGGGGCTAGCGGGTACTACAATGAGCAGTTCTTC.

The V gene is TRBV5-1, the J gene TRBJ2-3, with D uncertain. The CDR3 runs 12 residues. The V and J ends lost 4 bases and 5 bases respectively, with 8 bases between them. Germline V gives CDR1 SGHRS, CDR2 YFSETQ. The CDR3 protein is CASSLTLDTQYF. For the CDR3, the DNA is TGCGCCAGCAGCCTAACCCTAGATACGCAGTATTTT.